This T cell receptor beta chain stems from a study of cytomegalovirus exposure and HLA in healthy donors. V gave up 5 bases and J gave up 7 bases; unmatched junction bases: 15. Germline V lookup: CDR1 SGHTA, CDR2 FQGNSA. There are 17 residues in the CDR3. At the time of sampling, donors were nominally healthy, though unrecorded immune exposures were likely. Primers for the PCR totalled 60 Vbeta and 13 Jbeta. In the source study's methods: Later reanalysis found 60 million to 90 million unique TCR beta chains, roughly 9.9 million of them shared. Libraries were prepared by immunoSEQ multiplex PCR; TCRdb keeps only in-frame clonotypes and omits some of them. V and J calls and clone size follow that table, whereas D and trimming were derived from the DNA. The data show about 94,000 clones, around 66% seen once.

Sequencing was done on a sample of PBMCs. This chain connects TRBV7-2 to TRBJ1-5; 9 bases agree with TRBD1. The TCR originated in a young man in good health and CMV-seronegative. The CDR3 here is CASSPQGMGTGKQPQHF. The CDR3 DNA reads TGTGCCAGCAGCCCACAAGGGATGGGGACAGGGAAGCAGCCCCAGCATTTT.